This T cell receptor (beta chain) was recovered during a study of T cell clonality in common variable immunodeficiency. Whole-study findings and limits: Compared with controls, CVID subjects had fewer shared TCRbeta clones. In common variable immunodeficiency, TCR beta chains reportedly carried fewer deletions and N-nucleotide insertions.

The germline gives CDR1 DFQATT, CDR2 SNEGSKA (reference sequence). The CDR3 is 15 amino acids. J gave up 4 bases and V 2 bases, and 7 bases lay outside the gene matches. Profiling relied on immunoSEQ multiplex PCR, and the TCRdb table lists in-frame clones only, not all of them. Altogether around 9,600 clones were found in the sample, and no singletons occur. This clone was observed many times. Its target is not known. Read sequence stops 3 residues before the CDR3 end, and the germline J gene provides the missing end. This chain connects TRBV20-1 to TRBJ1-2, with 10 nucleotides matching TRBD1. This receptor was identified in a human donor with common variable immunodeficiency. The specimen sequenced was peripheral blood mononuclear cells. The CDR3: CSARSPGQGPYGYTF. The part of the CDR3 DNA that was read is TGCAGTGCTAGATCCCCGGGACAGGGGCCCTATGGC.